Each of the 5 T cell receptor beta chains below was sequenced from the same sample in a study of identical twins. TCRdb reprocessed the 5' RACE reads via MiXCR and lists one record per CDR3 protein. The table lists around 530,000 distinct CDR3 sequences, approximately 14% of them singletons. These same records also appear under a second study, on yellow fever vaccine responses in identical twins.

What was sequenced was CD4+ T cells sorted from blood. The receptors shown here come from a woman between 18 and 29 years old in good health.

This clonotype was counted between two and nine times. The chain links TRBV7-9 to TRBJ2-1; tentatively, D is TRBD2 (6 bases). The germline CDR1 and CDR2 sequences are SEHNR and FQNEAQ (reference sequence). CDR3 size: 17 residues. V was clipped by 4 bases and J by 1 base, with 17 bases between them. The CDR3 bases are TGTGCCAGCAGCTCGTCCCCGGGACTCTTTTCCTACAATGAGCAGTTCTTC. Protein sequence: CASSSSPGLFSYNEQFF.

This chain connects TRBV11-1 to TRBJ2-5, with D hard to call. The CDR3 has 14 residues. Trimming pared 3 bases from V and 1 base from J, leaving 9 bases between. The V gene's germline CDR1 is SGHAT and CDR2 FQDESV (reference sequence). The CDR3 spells CASSLTTLQETQYF. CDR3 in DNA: TGTGCCAGCAGCTTGACGACCCTCCAAGAGACCCAGTACTTC.

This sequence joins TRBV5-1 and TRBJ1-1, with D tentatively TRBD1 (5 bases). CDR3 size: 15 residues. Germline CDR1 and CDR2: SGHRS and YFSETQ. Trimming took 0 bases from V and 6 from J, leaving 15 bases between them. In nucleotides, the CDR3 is TGCGCCAGCAGCTTGGACGGGGCGGAAGTTGCTGAAGCTTTCTTT. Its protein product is CASSLDGAEVAEAFF. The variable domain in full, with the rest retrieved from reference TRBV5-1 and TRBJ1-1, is KAGVTQTPRYLIKTRGQQVTLSCSPISGHRSVSWYQQTPGQGLQFLFEYFSETQRNKGNFPGRFSGRQFSNSRSEMNVSTLELGDSALYLCASSLDGAEVAEAFFGQGTRLTVV.

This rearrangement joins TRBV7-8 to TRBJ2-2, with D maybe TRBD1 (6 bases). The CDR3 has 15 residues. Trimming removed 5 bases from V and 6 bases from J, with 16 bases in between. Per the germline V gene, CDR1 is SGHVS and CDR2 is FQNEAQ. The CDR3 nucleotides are TGTGCCAGCAGCCCCGACCACAGGGCCGCCGGGGAGCTGTTTTTT. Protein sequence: CASSPDHRAAGELFF.

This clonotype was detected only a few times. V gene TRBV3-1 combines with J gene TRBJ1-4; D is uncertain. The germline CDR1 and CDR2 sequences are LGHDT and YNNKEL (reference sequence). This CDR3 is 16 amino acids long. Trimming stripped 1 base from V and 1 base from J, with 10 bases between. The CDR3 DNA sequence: TGTGCCAGCAGCCAAGCAGGCACTCTAACTAATGAAAAACTGTTTTTT. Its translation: CASSQAGTLTNEKLFF.